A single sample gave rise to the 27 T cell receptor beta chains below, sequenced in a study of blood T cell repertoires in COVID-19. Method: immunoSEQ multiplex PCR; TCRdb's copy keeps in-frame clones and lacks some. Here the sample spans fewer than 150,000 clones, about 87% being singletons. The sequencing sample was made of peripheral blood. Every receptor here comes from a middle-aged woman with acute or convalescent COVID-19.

The CDR3, as DNA: TGTGCCAGCAGCACCCAAAGGGGGTCGCCCATGGGCTACACCTTC. This sequence encodes CASSTQRGSPMGYTF. The gene calls are TRBV27 and TRBJ1-2, with D perhaps matching TRBD1 (6 bases). The V end was cut by 6 bases, the J end by 8 bases, with 22 bases between. This CDR3 region has 15 residues. Per the germline V gene, CDR1 is MNHEY and CDR2 is SMNVEV (reference sequence).

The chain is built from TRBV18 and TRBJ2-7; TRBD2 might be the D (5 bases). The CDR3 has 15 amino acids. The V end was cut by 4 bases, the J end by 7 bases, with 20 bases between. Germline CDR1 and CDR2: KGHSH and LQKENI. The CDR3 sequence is CASSLEARGLREQYF. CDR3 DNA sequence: TGTGCCAGCTCACTCGAGGCACGGGGATTACGGGAGCAGTACTTC. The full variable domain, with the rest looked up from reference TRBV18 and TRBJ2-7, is NAGVMQNPRHLVRRRGQEARLRCSPMKGHSHVYWYRQLPEEGLKFMVYLQKENIIDESGMPKERFSAEFPKEGPSILRIQQVVRGDSAAYFCASSLEARGLREQYFGPGTRLTVT.

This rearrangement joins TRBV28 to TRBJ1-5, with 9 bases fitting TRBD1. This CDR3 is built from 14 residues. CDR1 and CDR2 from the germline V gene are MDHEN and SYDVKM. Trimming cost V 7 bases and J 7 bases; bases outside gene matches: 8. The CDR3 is CASNNRGRIQPQHF. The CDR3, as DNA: TGTGCCAGCAATAACAGGGGGCGCATCCAGCCCCAGCATTTT.

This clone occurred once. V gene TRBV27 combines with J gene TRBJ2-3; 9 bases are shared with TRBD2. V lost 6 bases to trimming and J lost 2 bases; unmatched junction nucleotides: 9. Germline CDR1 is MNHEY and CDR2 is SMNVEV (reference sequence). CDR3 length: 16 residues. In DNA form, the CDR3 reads TGTGCCAGCAGCCCTCTAGCGGGACCGTACACAGATACGCAGTATTTT. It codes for CASSPLAGPYTDTQYF.

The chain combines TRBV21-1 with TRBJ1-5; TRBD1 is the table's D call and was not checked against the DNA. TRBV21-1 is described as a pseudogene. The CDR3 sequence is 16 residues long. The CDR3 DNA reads TGTGCCAGCAATTGGGCGACAGCTTATAGCAATCAGCCCCAGCATTTT. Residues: CASNWATAYSNQPQHF.

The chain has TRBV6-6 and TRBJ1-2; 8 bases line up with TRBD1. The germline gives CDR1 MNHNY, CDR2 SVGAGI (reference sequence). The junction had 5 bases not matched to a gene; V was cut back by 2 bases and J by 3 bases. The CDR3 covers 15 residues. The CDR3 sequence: CASSYPGGADYGYTF. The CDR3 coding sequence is TGTGCCAGCAGTTACCCAGGGGGCGCGGACTATGGCTACACCTTC.

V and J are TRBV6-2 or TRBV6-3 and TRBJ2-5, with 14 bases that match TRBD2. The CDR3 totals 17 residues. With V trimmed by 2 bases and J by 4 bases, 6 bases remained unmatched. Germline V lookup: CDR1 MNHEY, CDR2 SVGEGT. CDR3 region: CASSYTGLAGVTETQYF. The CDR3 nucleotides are TGTGCCAGCAGTTACACGGGACTAGCGGGAGTCACAGAGACCCAGTACTTC.

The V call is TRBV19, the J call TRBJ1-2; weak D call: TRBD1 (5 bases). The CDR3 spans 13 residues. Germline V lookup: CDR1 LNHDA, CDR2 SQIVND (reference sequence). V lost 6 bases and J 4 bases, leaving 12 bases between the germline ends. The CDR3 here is CASRPGRGYGYTF. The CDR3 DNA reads TGTGCCAGTAGGCCGGGGAGGGGCTATGGCTACACCTTC.

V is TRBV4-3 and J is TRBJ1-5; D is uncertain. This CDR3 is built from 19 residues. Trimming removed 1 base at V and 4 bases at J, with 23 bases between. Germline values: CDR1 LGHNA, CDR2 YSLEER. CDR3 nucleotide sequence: TGCGCCAGCAGCCAAGTATTGTTTGCGAACAAACTAGCAAATCAGCCCCAGCATTTT. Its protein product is CASSQVLFANKLANQPQHF.

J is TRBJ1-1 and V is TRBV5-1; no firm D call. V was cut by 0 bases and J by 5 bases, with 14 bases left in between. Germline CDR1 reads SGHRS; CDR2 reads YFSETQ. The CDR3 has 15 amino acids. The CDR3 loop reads CASSLASGLGTEAFF. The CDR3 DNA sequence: TGCGCCAGCAGCTTGGCATCCGGACTCGGGACTGAAGCTTTCTTT.

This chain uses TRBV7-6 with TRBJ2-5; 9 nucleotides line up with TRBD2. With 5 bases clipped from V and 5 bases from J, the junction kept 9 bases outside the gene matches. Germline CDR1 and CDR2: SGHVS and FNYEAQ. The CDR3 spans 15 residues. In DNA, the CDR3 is TGTGCCAGCAGCAACGGGGGGACTAGCTCGGAGACCCAGTACTTC. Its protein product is CASSNGGTSSETQYF. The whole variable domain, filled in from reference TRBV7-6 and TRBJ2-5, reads GAGVSQSPRYKVTKRGQDVALRCDPISGHVSLYWYRQALGQGPEFLTYFNYEAQQDKSGLPNDRFSAERPEGSISTLTIQRTEQRDSAMYRCASSNGGTSSETQYFGPGTRLLVL.

CDR3 loop: CASSLDRTSGGSQETQYF. CDR3 coding DNA: TGTGCCAGCAGCTTAGATCGGACTAGCGGAGGCAGCCAAGAGACCCAGTACTTC. The chain couples TRBV11-2 to TRBJ2-5, with 10 bases that match TRBD2. Germline CDR1 and CDR2: SGHAT and FQNNGV. V shed 0 bases and J 1 base; nucleotides not matched to a gene: 8. The CDR3 consists of 18 residues.

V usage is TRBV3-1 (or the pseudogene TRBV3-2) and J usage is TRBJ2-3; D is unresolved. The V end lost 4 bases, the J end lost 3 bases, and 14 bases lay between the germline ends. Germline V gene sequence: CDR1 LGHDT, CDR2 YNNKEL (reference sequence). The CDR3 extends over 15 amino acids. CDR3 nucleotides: TGTGCCAGCAGCCCTAGTGGAAGGTTTACAGATACGCAGTATTTT. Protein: CASSPSGRFTDTQYF.

In DNA, the CDR3 is TGTGCCAGCAGCCTTACCACCAACAGGGTATTAAGCACCGGGGAGCTGTTTTTT. Translating gives CASSLTTNRVLSTGELFF. The chain recombines TRBV7-3 with TRBJ2-2, with D perhaps matching TRBD1 (6 bases). Germline assignment: CDR1 SGHTA and CDR2 FQGTGA. The V and J ends lost 5 bases and 4 bases respectively, with 23 bases between them. The CDR3 is made up of 18 amino acids.

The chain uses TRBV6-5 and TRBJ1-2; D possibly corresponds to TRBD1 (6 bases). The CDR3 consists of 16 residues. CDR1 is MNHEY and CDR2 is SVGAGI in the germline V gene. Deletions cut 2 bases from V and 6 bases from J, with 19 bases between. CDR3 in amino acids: CASSYTGTPGVNGYTF. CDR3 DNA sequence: TGTGCCAGCAGTTACACAGGGACACCAGGGGTGAATGGCTACACCTTC.

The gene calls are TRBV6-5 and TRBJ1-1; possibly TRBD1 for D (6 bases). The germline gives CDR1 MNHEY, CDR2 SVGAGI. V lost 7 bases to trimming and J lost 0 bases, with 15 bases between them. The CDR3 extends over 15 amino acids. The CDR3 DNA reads TGTGCCAGCACTCGGGACAAGGCTTTGAACACTGAAGCTTTCTTT. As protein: CASTRDKALNTEAFF.

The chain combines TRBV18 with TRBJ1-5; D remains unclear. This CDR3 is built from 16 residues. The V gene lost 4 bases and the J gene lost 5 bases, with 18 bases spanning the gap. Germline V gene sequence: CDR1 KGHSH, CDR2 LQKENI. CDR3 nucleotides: TGTGCCAGCTCACTTTCCGGGATCTTCCTGGATCAGCCCCAGCATTTT. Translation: CASSLSGIFLDQPQHF.

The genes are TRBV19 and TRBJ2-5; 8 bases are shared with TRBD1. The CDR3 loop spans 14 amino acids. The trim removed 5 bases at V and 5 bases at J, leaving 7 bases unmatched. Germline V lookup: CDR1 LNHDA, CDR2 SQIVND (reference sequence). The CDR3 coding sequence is TGTGCCAGTAGTGGGCCAGGGGGCGGGGAGACCCAGTACTTC. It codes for CASSGPGGGETQYF.

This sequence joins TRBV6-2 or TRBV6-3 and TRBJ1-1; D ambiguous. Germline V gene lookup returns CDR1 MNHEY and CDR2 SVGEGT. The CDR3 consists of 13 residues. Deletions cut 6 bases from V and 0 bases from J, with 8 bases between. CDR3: CASSITVNTEAFF. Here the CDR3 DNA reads TGTGCCAGCAGCATAACAGTGAACACTGAAGCTTTCTTT.

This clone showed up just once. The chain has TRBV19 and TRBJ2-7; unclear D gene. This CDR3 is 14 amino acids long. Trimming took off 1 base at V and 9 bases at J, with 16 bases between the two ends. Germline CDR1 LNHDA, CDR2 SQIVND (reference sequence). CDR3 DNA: TGTGCCAGTAGTATAGGAGGAGCGAGTGTCGTGCAGTACTTC. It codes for CASSIGGASVVQYF.

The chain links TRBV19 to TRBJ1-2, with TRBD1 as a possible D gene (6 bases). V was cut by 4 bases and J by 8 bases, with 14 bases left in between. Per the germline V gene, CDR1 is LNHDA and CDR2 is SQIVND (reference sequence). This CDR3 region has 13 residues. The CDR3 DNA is TGTGCCAGTAGTACCTGGGGGCAAGGAGGCTACACCTTC. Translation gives CASSTWGQGGYTF.

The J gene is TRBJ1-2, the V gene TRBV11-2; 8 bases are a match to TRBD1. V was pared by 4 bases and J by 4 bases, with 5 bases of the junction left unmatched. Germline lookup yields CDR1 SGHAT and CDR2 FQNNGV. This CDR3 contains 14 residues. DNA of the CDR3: TGTGCCAGCAGCTCCCAGGGGGCGACCTATGGCTACACCTTC. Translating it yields CASSSQGATYGYTF.

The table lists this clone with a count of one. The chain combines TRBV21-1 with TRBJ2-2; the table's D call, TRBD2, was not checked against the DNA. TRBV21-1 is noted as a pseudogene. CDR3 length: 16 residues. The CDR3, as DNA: TGTGCCAGCAGCCCCGCGGGAGCTGTCGTATCCGGGGAGCTGTTTTTT. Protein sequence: CASSPAGAVVSGELFF.

The CDR3 here is CASSLDRGRNTEAFF. CDR3 bases: TGCGCCAGCAGCTTGGACAGGGGCCGGAACACTGAAGCTTTCTTT. This sequence joins TRBV5-1 and TRBJ1-1, with TRBD1 matching 7 bases. V was clipped by 0 bases and J by 1 base; unmatched bases: 3. Germline-derived CDR1 and CDR2 are SGHRS and YFSETQ. The CDR3 is 15 residues long.

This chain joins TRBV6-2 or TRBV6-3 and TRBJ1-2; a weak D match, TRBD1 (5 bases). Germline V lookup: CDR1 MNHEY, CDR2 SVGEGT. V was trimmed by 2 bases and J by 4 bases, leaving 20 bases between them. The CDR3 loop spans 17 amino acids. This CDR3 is CASSYGGTSGVSYGYTF. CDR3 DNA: TGTGCCAGCAGTTACGGCGGGACCTCTGGAGTTTCCTATGGCTACACCTTC.

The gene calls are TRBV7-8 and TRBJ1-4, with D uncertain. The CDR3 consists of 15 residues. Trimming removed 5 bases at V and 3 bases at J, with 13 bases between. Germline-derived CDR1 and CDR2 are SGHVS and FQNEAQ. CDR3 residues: CASSPVASSNEKLFF. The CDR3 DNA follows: TGTGCCAGCAGCCCCGTGGCCTCGTCTAATGAAAAACTGTTTTTT. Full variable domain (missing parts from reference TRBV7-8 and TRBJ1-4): GAGVSQSPRYKVAKRGQDVALRCDPISGHVSLFWYQQALGQGPEFLTYFQNEAQLDKSGLPSDRFFAERPEGSVSTLKIQRTQQEDSAVYLCASSPVASSNEKLFFGSGTQLSVL.

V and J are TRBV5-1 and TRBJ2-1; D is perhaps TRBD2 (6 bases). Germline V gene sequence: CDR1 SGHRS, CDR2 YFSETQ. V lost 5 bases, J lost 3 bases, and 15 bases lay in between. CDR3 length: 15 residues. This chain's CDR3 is CASSPPGLNYNEQFF. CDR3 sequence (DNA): TGCGCCAGCAGTCCACCGGGACTTAACTACAATGAGCAGTTCTTC.